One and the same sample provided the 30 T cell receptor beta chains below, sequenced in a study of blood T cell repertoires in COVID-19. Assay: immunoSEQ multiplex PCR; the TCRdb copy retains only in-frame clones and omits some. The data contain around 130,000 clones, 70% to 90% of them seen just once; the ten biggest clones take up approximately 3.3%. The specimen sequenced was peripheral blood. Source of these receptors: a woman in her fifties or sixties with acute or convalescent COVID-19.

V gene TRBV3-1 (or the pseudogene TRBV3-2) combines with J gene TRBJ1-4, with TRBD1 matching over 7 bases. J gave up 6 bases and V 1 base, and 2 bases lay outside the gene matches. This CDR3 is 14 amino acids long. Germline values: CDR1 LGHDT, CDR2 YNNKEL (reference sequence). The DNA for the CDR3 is TGTGCCAGCAGCCAAGGACAGGGCGATGAAAAACTGTTTTTT. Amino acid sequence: CASSQGQGDEKLFF.

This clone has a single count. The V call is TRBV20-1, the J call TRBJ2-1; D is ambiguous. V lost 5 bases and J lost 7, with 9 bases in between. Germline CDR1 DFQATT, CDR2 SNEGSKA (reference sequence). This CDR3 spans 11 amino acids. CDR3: CSASLWNEQFF. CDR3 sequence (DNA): TGCAGTGCTTCCCTATGGAATGAGCAGTTCTTC.

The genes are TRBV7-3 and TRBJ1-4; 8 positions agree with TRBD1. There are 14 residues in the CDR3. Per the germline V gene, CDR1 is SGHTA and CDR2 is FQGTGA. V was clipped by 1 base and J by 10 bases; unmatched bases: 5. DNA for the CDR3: TGTGCCAGCAGCTTAATGGACAGGGAGACAAAACTGTTTTTT. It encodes CASSLMDRETKLFF.

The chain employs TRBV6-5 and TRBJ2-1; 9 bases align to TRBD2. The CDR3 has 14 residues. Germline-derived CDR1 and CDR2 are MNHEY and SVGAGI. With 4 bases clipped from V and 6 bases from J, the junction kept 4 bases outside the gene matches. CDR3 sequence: CASSWLAGSNEQFF. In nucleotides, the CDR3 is TGTGCCAGCAGTTGGCTAGCGGGGTCCAATGAGCAGTTCTTC.

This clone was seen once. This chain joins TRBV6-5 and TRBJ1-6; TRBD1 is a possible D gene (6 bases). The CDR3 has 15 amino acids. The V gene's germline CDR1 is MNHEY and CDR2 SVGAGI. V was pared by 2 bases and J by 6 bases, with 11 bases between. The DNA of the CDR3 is TGTGCCAGCAGTTACGGGGACAACCTTAATTCACCCCTCCACTTT. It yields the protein CASSYGDNLNSPLHF.

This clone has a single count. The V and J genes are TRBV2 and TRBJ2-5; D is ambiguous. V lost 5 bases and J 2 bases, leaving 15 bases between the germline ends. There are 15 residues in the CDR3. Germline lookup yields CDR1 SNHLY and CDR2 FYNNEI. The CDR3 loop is CASSSSDRVQETQYF. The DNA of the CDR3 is TGTGCCAGCAGTTCCTCAGACCGGGTGCAAGAGACCCAGTACTTC.

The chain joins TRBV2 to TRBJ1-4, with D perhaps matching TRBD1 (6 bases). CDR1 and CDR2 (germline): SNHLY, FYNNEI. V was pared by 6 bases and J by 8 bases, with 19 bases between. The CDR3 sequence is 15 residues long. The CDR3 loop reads CASSPSGQKGEKLFF. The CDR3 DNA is TGTGCCAGCAGCCCTTCGGGACAAAAGGGGGAAAAACTGTTTTTT.

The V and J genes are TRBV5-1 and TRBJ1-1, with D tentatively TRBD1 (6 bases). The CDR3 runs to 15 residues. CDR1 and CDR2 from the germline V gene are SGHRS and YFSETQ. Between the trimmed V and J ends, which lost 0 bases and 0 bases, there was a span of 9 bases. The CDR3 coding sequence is TGCGCCAGCAGCTTGGGGACAGCCATGAACACTGAAGCTTTCTTT. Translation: CASSLGTAMNTEAFF.

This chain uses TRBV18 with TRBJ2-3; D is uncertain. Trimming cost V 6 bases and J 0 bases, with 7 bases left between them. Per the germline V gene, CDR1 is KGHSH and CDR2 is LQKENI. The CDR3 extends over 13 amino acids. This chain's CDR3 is CASSSTSTDTQYF. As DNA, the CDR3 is TGTGCCAGCTCGTCAACTAGCACAGATACGCAGTATTTT.

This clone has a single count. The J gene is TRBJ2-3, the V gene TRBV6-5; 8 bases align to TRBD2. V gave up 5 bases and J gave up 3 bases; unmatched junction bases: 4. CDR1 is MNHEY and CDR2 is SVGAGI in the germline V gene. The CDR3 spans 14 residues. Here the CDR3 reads CASSSSGGTDTQYF. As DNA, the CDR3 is TGTGCCAGCAGTAGTTCGGGGGGGACAGATACGCAGTATTTT.

CDR3 coding DNA: TGTGCCAGCAGTTATCCGGGACTTCCTGACACCTTC. Protein: CASSYPGLPDTF. The rearrangement links TRBV6-5 to TRBJ1-2; tentative D call: TRBD1 (5 bases). The length of the CDR3 is 12 residues. V was cut by 3 bases and J by 12 bases, with 14 bases left in between. Germline V lookup: CDR1 MNHEY, CDR2 SVGAGI.

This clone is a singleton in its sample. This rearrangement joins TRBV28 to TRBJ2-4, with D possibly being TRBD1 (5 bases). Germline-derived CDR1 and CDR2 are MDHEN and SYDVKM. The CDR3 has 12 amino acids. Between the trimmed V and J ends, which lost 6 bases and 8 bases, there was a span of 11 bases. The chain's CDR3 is CASSDSRDIQYF. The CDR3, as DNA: TGTGCCAGCAGCGACAGTAGGGACATTCAGTACTTC.

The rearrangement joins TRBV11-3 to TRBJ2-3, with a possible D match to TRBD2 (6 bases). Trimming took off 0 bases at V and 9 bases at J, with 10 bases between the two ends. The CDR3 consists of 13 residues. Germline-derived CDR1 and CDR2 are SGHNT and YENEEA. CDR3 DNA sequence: TGTGCCAGCAGCTTAGATCGGGAGCGCACGCAGTATTTT. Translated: CASSLDRERTQYF.

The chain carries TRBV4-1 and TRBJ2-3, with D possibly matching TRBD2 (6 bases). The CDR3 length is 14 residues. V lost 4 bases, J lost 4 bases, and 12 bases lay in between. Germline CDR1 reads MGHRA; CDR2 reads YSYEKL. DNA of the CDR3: TGCGCCAGCAGCCCCGAGCGGGTGGCAGATACGCAGTATTTT. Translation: CASSPERVADTQYF.

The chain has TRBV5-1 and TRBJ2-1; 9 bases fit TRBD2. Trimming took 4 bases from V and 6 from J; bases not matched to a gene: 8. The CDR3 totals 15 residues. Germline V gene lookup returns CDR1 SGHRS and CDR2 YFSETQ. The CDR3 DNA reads TGCGCCAGCAGCAATCTAGCGGGACCTTCCAATGAGCAGTTCTTC. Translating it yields CASSNLAGPSNEQFF.

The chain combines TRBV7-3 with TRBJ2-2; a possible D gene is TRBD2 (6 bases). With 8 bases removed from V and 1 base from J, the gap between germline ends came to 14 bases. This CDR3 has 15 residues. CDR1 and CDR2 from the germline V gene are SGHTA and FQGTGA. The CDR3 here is CASRLDRRNTGELFF. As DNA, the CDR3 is TGTGCCAGCCGACTAGATCGGAGGAACACCGGGGAGCTGTTTTTT.

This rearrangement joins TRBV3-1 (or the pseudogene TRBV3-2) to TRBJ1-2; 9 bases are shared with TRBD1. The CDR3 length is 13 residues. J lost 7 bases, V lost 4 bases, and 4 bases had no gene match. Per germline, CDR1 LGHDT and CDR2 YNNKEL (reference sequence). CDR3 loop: CASSLTGGGGYTF. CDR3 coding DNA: TGTGCCAGCAGCCTTACAGGGGGCGGTGGCTACACCTTC.

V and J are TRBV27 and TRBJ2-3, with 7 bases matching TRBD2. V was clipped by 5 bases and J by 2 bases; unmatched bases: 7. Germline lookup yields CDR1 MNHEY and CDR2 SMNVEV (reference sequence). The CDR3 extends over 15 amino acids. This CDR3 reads CASSPRLATTDTQYF. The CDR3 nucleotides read TGTGCCAGCAGTCCCCGACTAGCTACCACAGATACGCAGTATTTT.

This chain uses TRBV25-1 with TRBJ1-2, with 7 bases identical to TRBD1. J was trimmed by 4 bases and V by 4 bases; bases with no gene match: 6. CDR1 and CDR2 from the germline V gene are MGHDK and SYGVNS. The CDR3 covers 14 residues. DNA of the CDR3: TGTGCCAGCAGTGTAGACAGGGTCGGCTATGGCTACACCTTC. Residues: CASSVDRVGYGYTF.

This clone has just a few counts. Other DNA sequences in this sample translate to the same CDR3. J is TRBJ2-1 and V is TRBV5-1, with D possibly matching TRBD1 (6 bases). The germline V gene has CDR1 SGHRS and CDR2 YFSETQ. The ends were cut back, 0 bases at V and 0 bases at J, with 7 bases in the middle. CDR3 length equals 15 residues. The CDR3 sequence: CASSLGGGSYNEQFF. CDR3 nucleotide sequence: TGCGCCAGCAGCTTGGGAGGGGGCTCCTACAATGAGCAGTTCTTC.

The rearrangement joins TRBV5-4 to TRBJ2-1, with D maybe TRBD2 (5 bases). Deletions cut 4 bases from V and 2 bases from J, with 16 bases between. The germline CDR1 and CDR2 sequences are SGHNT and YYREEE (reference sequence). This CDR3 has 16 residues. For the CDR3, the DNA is TGTGCCAGCAGCATACCTTCGGGCGGGCCCTACAATGAGCAGTTCTTC. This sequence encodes CASSIPSGGPYNEQFF.

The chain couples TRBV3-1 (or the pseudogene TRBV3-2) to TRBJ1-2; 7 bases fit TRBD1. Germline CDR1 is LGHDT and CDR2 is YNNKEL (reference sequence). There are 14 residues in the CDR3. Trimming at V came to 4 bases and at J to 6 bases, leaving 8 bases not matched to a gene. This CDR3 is CASSPRGQRDGYTF. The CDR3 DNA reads TGTGCCAGCAGCCCTCGGGGACAGCGGGATGGCTACACCTTC.

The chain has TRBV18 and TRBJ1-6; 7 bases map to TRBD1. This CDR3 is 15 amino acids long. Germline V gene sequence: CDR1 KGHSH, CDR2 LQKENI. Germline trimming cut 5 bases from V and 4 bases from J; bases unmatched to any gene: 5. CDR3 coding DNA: TGTGCCAGCTCAGGGACAGCCGATTATAATTCACCCCTCCACTTT. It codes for CASSGTADYNSPLHF.

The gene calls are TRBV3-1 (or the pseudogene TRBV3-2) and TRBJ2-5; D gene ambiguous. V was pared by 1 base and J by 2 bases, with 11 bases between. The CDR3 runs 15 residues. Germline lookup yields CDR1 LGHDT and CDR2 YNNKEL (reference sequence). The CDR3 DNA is TGTGCCAGCAGCCAAGGGTCTGGCCCTCAAGAGACCCAGTACTTC. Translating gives CASSQGSGPQETQYF.

This chain's CDR3 is CASSPSRDTQYF. As DNA, the CDR3 is TGTGCCAGCAGCCCGAGCCGGGATACGCAGTATTTT. The genes are TRBV3-1 (or the pseudogene TRBV3-2) and TRBJ2-3; D is uncertain. Germline V gene sequence: CDR1 LGHDT, CDR2 YNNKEL (reference sequence). The CDR3 consists of 12 residues. Deletions cut 4 bases from V and 6 bases from J, with 8 bases between.

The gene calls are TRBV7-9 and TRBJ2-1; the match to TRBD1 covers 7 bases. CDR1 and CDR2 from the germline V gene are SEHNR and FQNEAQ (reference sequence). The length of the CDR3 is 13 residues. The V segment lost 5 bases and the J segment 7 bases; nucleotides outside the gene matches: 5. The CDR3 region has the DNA TGTGCCAGCAGCCCACAGGGGAAAAATGAGCAGTTCTTC. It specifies CASSPQGKNEQFF.

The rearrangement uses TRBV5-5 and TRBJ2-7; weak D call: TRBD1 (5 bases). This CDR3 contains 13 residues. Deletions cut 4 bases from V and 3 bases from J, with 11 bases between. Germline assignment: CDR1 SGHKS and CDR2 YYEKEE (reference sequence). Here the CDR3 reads CASSPGHIYEQYF. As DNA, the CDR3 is TGTGCCAGCAGCCCTGGACACATCTACGAGCAGTACTTC.

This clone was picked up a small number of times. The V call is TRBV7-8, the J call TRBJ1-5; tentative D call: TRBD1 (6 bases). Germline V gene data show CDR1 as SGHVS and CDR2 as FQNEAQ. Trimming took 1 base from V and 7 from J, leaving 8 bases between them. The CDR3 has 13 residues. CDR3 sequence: CASSLDRDQPQHF. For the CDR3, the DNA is TGTGCCAGCAGCTTAGACAGGGACCAGCCCCAGCATTTT.

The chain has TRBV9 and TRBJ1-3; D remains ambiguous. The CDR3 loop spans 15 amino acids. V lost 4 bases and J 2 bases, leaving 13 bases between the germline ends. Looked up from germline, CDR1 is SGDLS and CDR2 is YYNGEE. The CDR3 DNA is TGTGCCAGCAGCTCTCGGTGGGCAGCTGGAAACACCATATATTTT. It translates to CASSSRWAAGNTIYF.

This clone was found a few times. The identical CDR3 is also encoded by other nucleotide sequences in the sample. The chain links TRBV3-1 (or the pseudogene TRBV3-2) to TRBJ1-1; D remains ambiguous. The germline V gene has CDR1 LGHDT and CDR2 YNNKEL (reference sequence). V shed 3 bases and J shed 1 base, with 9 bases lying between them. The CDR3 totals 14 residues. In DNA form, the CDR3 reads TGTGCCAGCAGCCAGGGCCAGCAGAACACTGAAGCTTTCTTT. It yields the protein CASSQGQQNTEAFF.